Here is one T cell receptor beta chain with its context. The target antigen is unknown. The sample belongs to a study of graft-versus-host responses after intestinal transplantation. Study background: Multivisceral, liver-intestinal, or isolated intestinal grafts were transplanted into recipients. Induction with anti-thymocyte globulin, then tacrolimus and steroids for around three years, was given to all recipients. Study results and caveats: Researchers found peak circulating GvH clone levels linked to early post-transplant HvG declines. Detected in recipient marrow were GvH clones, some of which were first observed in ileum or blood.

Trimming removed 0 bases at V and 2 bases at J, with 10 bases between. Germline lookup yields CDR1 MGHDK and CDR2 SYGVNS. The CDR3 is 15 amino acids. Generated by immunoSEQ multiplex PCR, the TCRdb table keeps only in-frame clones and is missing some. The sample consists of 50,000 to 55,000 clones, 70% to 90% of them appearing once. Sequencing was performed on unstimulated CD4+ T cells sorted from spleen or lymph node cells, taken before transplant. The source is a human donor who was the organ donor for an intestinal transplant. The chain links TRBV25-1 to TRBJ1-2, with D possibly being TRBD1 (5 bases). In DNA form, the CDR3 reads TGTGCCAGCAGTGAATATTCGCAGGGAAACTATGGCTACACCTTC. It yields the protein CASSEYSQGNYGYTF.